This T cell receptor (beta chain) was obtained from a study of breast tumors, draining lymph nodes, adjacent tissues. Each CDR3 protein gets one entry after TCRdb re-called the multiplex PCR reads with MiXCR. The data show approximately 100,000 distinct CDR3 sequences, less than 40% seen once. Samples came from axillary lymph nodes draining the breast cancer. V dropped 5 bases and J dropped 2 bases, with 6 bases sitting between them. CDR1 and CDR2 from the germline V gene are SGHRS and YFSETQ. The CDR3 has 12 residues. The chain employs TRBV5-1 and TRBJ2-3; the D is unclear. The sequence derives from a female donor with breast cancer. Some clones in this sample may be carry-over from other donors' samples. The sequenced sample consisted of axillary lymph node tissue. The CDR3 is CASRGITDTQYF. The CDR3 coding sequence is TGCGCCAGCAGGGGGATCACAGATACGCAGTATTTT. Combining the CDR3 with reference TRBV5-1 and TRBJ2-3 gives the whole variable domain KAGVTQTPRYLIKTRGQQVTLSCSPISGHRSVSWYQQTPGQGLQFLFEYFSETQRNKGNFPGRFSGRQFSNSRSEMNVSTLELGDSALYLCASRGITDTQYFGPGTRLTVL.